This T cell receptor beta chain comes out of a study of cytomegalovirus exposure and HLA in healthy donors (dated by TCRdb to the late 2010s). Describing the broader study: In an earlier analysis of 550 to 750 of the donors, less than 350 Gb of sequence data and 100 million or so unique TCR beta sequences from 150 million to 200 million T cells were reported. Approximately 300 gigabases of sequencing data and approximately 92 million unique TCR sequences made up an early release that covered approximately 650 HLA-typed donors. Of the approximately 400 genotyped donors, around 81% fell in the genetic ancestry cluster associated with self-reported Caucasian donors. The study aimed to test whether signatures of past pathogen exposure could be identified by cataloging public T cell receptors. Using immunosequencing, the study profiled T cell repertoires from about 620 subjects and related those repertoires to cytomegalovirus serostatus. Along with the approximately 700-subject first cohort, a separate validation cohort of over a hundred different subjects was used. The study combined high-throughput TCR immunosequencing, statistical association of individual TCRs with disease status, and machine learning to predict cytomegalovirus infection status. In a later analysis, previously published TCR beta repertoires from more than 500 donors were re-analyzed and high-resolution HLA genotyping was added so that TCR occurrence patterns could be studied. Rather than drawing on any new phenotypic data, the later analysis identified candidate immune exposures from TCR beta sequences and the way those sequences occurred across donors. An earlier analysis of 587 of the donors used high-throughput TCR beta sequencing to judge whether each TCR beta V gene segment behaved as functional or pseudogenic. Donor age, sex, ethnicity and CMV serostatus were collected together with the repertoire data. A later genetic analysis took genome-wide SNP genotypes for about three fifths of the 666 donors and used that subset as a discovery cohort. All discovery cohort repertoires had been generated using a single sequencing platform. HLA typing included class I and class II loci at four-digit resolution. The number of typed donors differed by locus: about 620-640 for A, B, C, DRB1 and DQB1; approximately 540 for DQA1; 606 for DPA1; and around 470 for DPB1. Roughly 5 DR-DQ haplotypes were handled as single units for association and clustering, since linkage in the cohort was strong. Among some 400 genotyped donors of the cohort, an average of around 220,000 unique TCR beta nucleotide sequences was sequenced per donor, of which approximately 19% were non-productive.

V loses 1 base of germline sequence and J loses 8 bases, and the interval between the two ends is 5 bases. In the germline V gene (reference sequence), CDR1 corresponds to DFQATT and CDR2 to SNEGSKA. Taken from cysteine to phenylalanine, the CDR3 has 11 residues. The kept DNA is CDR3 alone, 33 bases in frame from the first base. In total, around 600 healthy bone marrow donors made up the cohort. At the time of sampling, all cohort members were nominally healthy, though unrecorded immune exposures were likely present. The donor tested CMV seronegative, placing the donor among the approximately 360 seronegative members of the cohort. Each donor provided a peripheral blood sample, and peripheral blood mononuclear cells were used for TCR beta sequencing. Genomic DNA extraction from the blood cell samples was performed with the Qiagen DNeasy Blood Extraction Kit. Beyond this particular receptor, the publication reports: Roughly uniform sequencing depth across donors was assumed in presence/absence analyses, although this assumption may not hold. Correlated functional status among segregating V segments might reflect linkage disequilibrium, but an unknown experimental factor could not be ruled out. A cluster of highly shared sequence variants was judged likely to represent a technical artifact of the sequencing pipeline. Several of the top co-occurrence clusters appeared to be linked to parvovirus B19, influenza, CMV and Epstein-Barr virus, according to a later analysis. An association between a missense DCLRE1C variant and V-gene and J-gene trimming of TCR beta chains was found in a later genetic analysis and replicated in an independent cohort. In a later analysis, HLA-associated TCR beta chains were found to be more clonally expanded and to have lower generation probabilities than equally common non-associated chains. According to the authors, the approach could potentially be generalized to other disease states and immunological phenotypes. In vitro tests confirmed that a few of the cytomegalovirus-associated TCR beta chains recognize cytomegalovirus antigens. A further reported finding was that TCR beta sequences accurately predicted the HLA-A and HLA-B alleles for most subjects in the first cohort. The only immune exposure information available for the cohort was CMV serostatus. The study gave a list of about 150 TCR beta chains associated with cytomegalovirus. In a later analysis, TCR association rates were found to vary across HLA loci, with the most associated TCRs seen for DRB1 alleles and the fewest for HLA-C alleles. The classifier was reported to diagnose cytomegalovirus status with high specificity and sensitivity in both the original cohort and the validation cohort. Because HLA typing was missing for some donors at each locus, association tests included only the typed subset. Broadly in line with IMGT annotations, most TCR beta V segments showed up in productive rearrangements about 90% or about 30% of the time in an earlier analysis of several hundred of the donors. A later genetic analysis reported fewer N-insertions in productive TCRs among donors in an Asian-associated ancestry cluster than the roughly 720-donor mean. In a later analysis, most CMV-associated TCR beta chains were found to appear HLA-restricted, with HLA associations seemingly driven largely by CMV exposure. The cohort was sequenced for TCR beta chains only, and without alpha or paired-chain data the features that could be detected were limited. The earlier analysis of approximately 560 of the donors excluded roughly 16 rarely observed V segments, including chromosome 9 orphons, because counts were too low. Some IMGT-functional V segments, including TRBV6-2 and TRBV6-3, could not be distinguished by the 87-base-pair reads and were therefore excluded. Specific HLA alleles were associated with 18,000 or so TCR beta sequences at a false discovery rate of 0.05 in a later analysis. Most TCR sequences were seen in very few donors, while some public TCRs were found in many individuals. When HLA alleles, especially DR and DQ, strongly co-occurred, attributing TCR associations to individual alleles was difficult.

Points on this clone: Which antigen it targets is not known. No base quality values were provided; no much bigger clone lies one nucleotide off. The sample contains more than one DNA sequence encoding this CDR3.

Libraries were made using the immunoSEQ multiplex PCR assay. The multiplex PCR relied on a mix of 60 forward primers for TCR Vbeta segments and 13 reverse primers for TCR Jbeta segments. Amplification of the CDR3 region of rearranged TCR beta genes was performed with a multiplex PCR assay on genomic DNA. The Illumina HiSeq System was used to sequence the amplified TCR beta libraries as 87-base-pair reads. Concerning the study's data processing: A later analysis counted about 80 million unique TCR beta chains across the 550 to 700 repertoires, and approximately 11 million of these chains were shared by at least two donors. To remove PCR and sequencing errors, raw reads were error-corrected and collapsed into unique sequences using a nearest-neighbor algorithm that merged closely related sequences. To assign V, D and J gene segments, CDR3 sequences were aligned to IMGT reference sequences. For a sequence to be retained, at least a six-nucleotide match to both a V gene segment and a J gene segment was required. A rearrangement was called productive if the CDR3 had no stop codons and remained in frame with V and J, and every other rearrangement was called non-productive. Following IMGT convention, CDR3 was defined as the stretch from the second conserved V-encoded cysteine up to the conserved J-encoded phenylalanine. In an earlier analysis of approximately 590 of the donors, sequences lacking an unambiguous match to a single V gene segment were excluded. In an earlier analysis of a few hundred of the donors, a V segment was called functional when productive rearrangements were above 56.7%, and segregating when the standard deviation between donors exceeded 5%. A statistical classification framework was built to diagnose cytomegalovirus status from the catalog of TCR beta chain sequences. A later analysis assigned V and J genes by comparing TCR nucleotide sequences with IMGT/GENE-DB human TR gene sequences. Using the TCRdist pipeline, a later analysis assigned CDR3 sequences along with most-parsimonious VDJ recombination scenarios. In a later analysis, each TCR beta chain was defined by its CDR3 amino acid sequence together with its V-gene family, and reads without a unique V-gene family were excluded. As a way to deal with suspected cross-contamination and a sequencing artifact, a later analysis dropped nearly 600 nucleotide sequences that were highly shared and had low generation probability. A later analysis calculated a clonal expansion index for each public chain from normalized within-repertoire ranks of inferred template counts. In a later analysis, generation probabilities were computed using a VDJ recombination model fitted to out-of-frame rearrangements, and the results were checked against IGoR. A later analysis scored TCR-TCR, TCR-HLA and TCR-CMV co-occurrence with hypergeometric tests, applying a repertoire-size bias correction to TCR pairs. To estimate false discovery rates, a later analysis permuted the HLA or CMV assignments 20 times. In a later analysis, co-occurring TCRs were grouped using DBSCAN, with TCRdist sequence similarity added in when clustering inside HLA-allele-positive subsets. Co-occurrence clustering excluded repertoires with fewer than 30,000 or more than 120,000 public chains, plus five with anomalous nucleotide sharing. TCRdb obtained this table from immuneACCESS and retained in-frame rearrangements with V and J assigned. These tables miss some clones; where compared with another copy, unresolved V genes account for less than half of the shortfall, and the remainder is unexplained. From that table come the V and J calls and clone size; the DNA was used to work out D and trimming. The sample table holds under 150,000 clones, of which around 80% were seen once. Around 2% of the sample lies in the top ten.

The chain was built from TRBV20-1 and TRBJ1-4; the D gene remains uncertain. The sequenced sample consisted of PBMCs. The origin of this receptor is a woman between 50 and 59 years old in good health and CMV-seronegative. The CDR3 region reads CSARVREKLFF. The sequence in DNA is TGCAGTGCTAGAGTACGGGAAAAACTGTTTTTT.